This T cell receptor beta chain was sequenced during a study of T cell changes during pregnancy in multiple sclerosis. Clones were sequenced by immunoSEQ multiplex PCR, and TCRdb holds only the in-frame ones, with some missing. Of over 85,000 clones listed, 85% to 95% are singletons. The starting material was peripheral blood, obtained in the first trimester of pregnancy. This receptor was identified in a female donor in good health, enrolled as a control in a pregnancy study.

For the CDR3, the DNA is TGTGCCAGCAAATCCTGGGACAGGGTCGACCAGCCCCAGCATTTT. This gives the protein CASKSWDRVDQPQHF. V gene TRBV2 combines with J gene TRBJ1-5, with 9 bases identical to TRBD1. Germline V gives CDR1 SNHLY, CDR2 FYNNEI. The CDR3 contains 15 residues. V lost 7 bases and J lost 7; bases outside the gene matches: 11.